This T cell receptor (beta chain) emerged from a study of T cell responses to AZD1222 COVID-19 vaccine. Using immunoSEQ multiplex PCR, the repertoire was profiled, and TCRdb retains in-frame clones only, with some absent. This listing includes about 140,000 clones. The V end was cut by 2 bases, the J end by 4 bases, with 12 bases between. Germline CDR1 is SGHRS and CDR2 is YFSETQ. This CDR3 has 14 amino acids. This clonotype was sampled from an adult in good health. The V and J genes are TRBV5-1 and TRBJ1-1; D is perhaps TRBD1 (5 bases). Sequencing used peripheral blood. In DNA, the CDR3 is TGCGCCAGCAGCTTCAGGCAGGGAGGCACTGAAGCTTTCTTT. Amino acids: CASSFRQGGTEAFF. The variable domain in full, with the rest retrieved from reference TRBV5-1 and TRBJ1-1, is KAGVTQTPRYLIKTRGQQVTLSCSPISGHRSVSWYQQTPGQGLQFLFEYFSETQRNKGNFPGRFSGRQFSNSRSEMNVSTLELGDSALYLCASSFRQGGTEAFFGQGTRLTVV.